These 3 T cell receptor beta chains were all obtained from the same sample, sequenced in a study of a mutant IDH1 vaccine in newly diagnosed glioma. TCRdb's copy holds only in-frame clones and misses some; the assay was immunoSEQ multiplex PCR. This table holds some 42,000 clones, about 80% found once. Specified time point: week 35, safety follow-up. A 20-mer mutant IDH1 peptide at 300 ug was injected subcutaneously with topical imiquimod. No antigen is known for these receptors. The starting material was PBMCs, obtained from a glioma patient whose treatment included an IDH1 peptide vaccine. The receptors derive from a woman aged 45-59 years with glioma.

The gene calls are TRBV4-1 and TRBJ2-5, with D possibly TRBD1 on 6 matching bases. This CDR3 is 14 amino acids long. Germline CDR1 reads MGHRA; CDR2 reads YSYEKL. V was pared by 4 bases and J by 5 bases, with 14 bases between. In nucleotides, the CDR3 is TGCGCCAGCAGCCCTACAGGGATTCGGGAGACCCAGTACTTC. Its translation is CASSPTGIRETQYF.

The chain combines TRBV12-5 with TRBJ2-7, with TRBD1 matching over 8 bases. CDR3 length: 15 residues. In germline, CDR1 is LGHNT, CDR2 FRNRAP. After removal of 6 bases from V and 3 bases from J, the junction contained 10 bases not matched to a gene. CDR3 in amino acids: CASGIRDRNYYEQYF. The DNA of the CDR3 is TGTGCTAGTGGGATCCGGGACAGGAATTACTACGAGCAGTACTTC.

The CDR3 DNA follows: TGCGCCAGCAGCTTGGACCGGGCTGATACGCAGTATTTT. Its translation is CASSLDRADTQYF. V usage is TRBV5-1 and J usage is TRBJ2-3; D not resolved. V was clipped by 0 bases and J by 6 bases, with 8 bases between them. The CDR3 is 13 amino acids. CDR1 and CDR2 (germline): SGHRS, YFSETQ.